This TCR beta chain was retrieved from a study of neurological immune-mediated disorders. Points from the study as a whole: Falling below healthy controls, multiple sclerosis showed the least TCR clonal expansion, while HTLV-1-associated myelopathy showed the most. No expanded-clone CDR3 amino acid sequence recurred across subjects, suggesting private TCR-beta repertoires.

With 5 bases removed from V and 6 bases from J, the gap between germline ends came to 11 bases. This CDR3 has 11 amino acids. CDR1 and CDR2 from the germline V gene are DFQATT and SNEGSKA (reference sequence). The healthy controls volunteered at a blood bank in Maryland, USA. This clonotype showed up many times. Its antigen is as yet unknown. Template-switch 5'RACE cDNA synthesis added a 10-nucleotide unique molecular identifier. TCRdb reanalysed the 5' RACE reads using MiXCR and keeps one entry per CDR3 protein. The sample holds tens of thousands of distinct CDR3 sequences, about 13% seen once. V and J are TRBV20-1 and TRBJ2-7; tentatively, D is TRBD1 (5 bases). The source material was PBMCs. The receptor was isolated from a female donor in good health. CDR3 in amino acids: CSASRVSEQYF. The CDR3 nucleotides are TGCAGTGCTTCCAGGGTGTCCGAGCAGTACTTC.